Listed here are 21 T cell receptor beta chains from one sample, sequenced in a study of control samples from healthy donors and cancer patients (TCRdb year 2020). The protocol used for the library was the immunoSEQ multiplex PCR assay. TCRdb took this table from immuneACCESS and kept in-frame rearrangements with V and J called. Such tables lack part of the clones; where checked against another copy, unresolved V genes explain under half of the gap, and the rest is unexplained. The sample table shows 180,000 or so clones, and about nine tenths are seen once. Around 1.5% of the sample is taken by the ten largest. Sequenced material: blood. All receptors derive from a woman younger than 45 in good health.

This sequence joins TRBV6-4 and TRBJ2-7; 12 bases are shared with TRBD2. The CDR3 extends over 15 amino acids. Per germline, CDR1 MRHNA and CDR2 SNTAGT. After removal of 7 bases from V and 0 bases from J, the junction contained 4 bases not matched to a gene. This CDR3 is CASTQTSGSSYEQYF. CDR3 coding DNA: TGTGCCAGCACCCAGACTAGCGGGAGCTCCTACGAGCAGTACTTC.

The chain has TRBV5-1 and TRBJ2-5, with TRBD1 identical over 12 bases. Germline V CDR1 and CDR2: SGHRS, YFSETQ. This CDR3 spans 16 amino acids. Trimming removed 0 bases from V and 3 bases from J; junction bases left unmatched: 3. CDR3 region: CASSLAGTGGKETQYF. Here the CDR3 DNA reads TGCGCCAGCAGCTTGGCCGGGACAGGGGGCAAAGAGACCCAGTACTTC.

This clone appeared many times. The rearrangement uses TRBV15 and TRBJ2-2; 7 bases are shared with TRBD2. CDR3 length: 14 amino acids. CDR1 and CDR2 from the germline V gene are LNHNV and YYDKDF (reference sequence). With 6 bases clipped from V and 3 bases from J, the junction kept 4 bases outside the gene matches. CDR3 sequence: CATRPGGDTGELFF. In nucleotides, the CDR3 is TGTGCCACCAGACCGGGGGGTGACACCGGGGAGCTGTTTTTT.

The chain carries TRBV7-3 and TRBJ2-3; 10 nucleotides match TRBD2. V trimming: 6 bases; J trimming: 4 bases; junction bases outside the gene matches: 4. Per germline, CDR1 SGHTA and CDR2 FQGTGA. The length of the CDR3 is 14 residues. The CDR3 DNA sequence: TGTGCCAGCAGTCCAGGGACTAGCGCAGATACGCAGTATTTT. It codes for CASSPGTSADTQYF.

Of note for this clone: Other DNA sequences from this sample encode an identical CDR3 as well. The chain carries TRBV12-3 or TRBV12-4 and TRBJ2-3; unclear D gene. V lost 6 bases to trimming and J lost 1 base, with 2 bases between them. This CDR3 contains 11 residues. The CDR3 loop is CASSRTDTQYF. In DNA form, the CDR3 reads TGTGCCAGCAGCCGCACAGATACGCAGTATTTT.

This chain uses TRBV6-5 with TRBJ2-1; TRBD2 matches 12 bases. Germline V gives CDR1 MNHEY, CDR2 SVGAGI. The length of the CDR3 is 15 residues. The ends lost 7 bases at V and 1 base at J; junction bases unmatched: 2. The CDR3 DNA follows: TGTGCCAGCATCGGGACTAGCGGGTCCTACAATGAGCAGTTCTTC. Protein product: CASIGTSGSYNEQFF.

The chain has TRBV6-2 or TRBV6-3 and TRBJ1-1; 8 bases fit TRBD1. The CDR3 sequence is 14 residues long. Trimming cost V 2 bases and J 5 bases; bases outside gene matches: 4. Germline V gene lookup returns CDR1 MNHEY and CDR2 SVGEGT. CDR3 in amino acids: CASSYRTGITEAFF. The CDR3 region has the DNA TGTGCCAGCAGTTACCGGACAGGGATTACTGAAGCTTTCTTT.

CDR3 DNA sequence: TGTGCCAGCAGGCAACTAGCGGGGGGGTATGAGACCCAGTACTTC. This sequence encodes CASRQLAGGYETQYF. The V gene is TRBV6-5, the J gene TRBJ2-5, with 13 bases identical to TRBD2. This CDR3 is 15 amino acids long. V was pared by 6 bases and J by 5 bases, with 6 bases of the junction left unmatched. CDR1 is MNHEY and CDR2 is SVGAGI in the germline V gene.

The CDR3 region has the DNA TGTGCCAGCAGCGCTACAGTGAACACTGAAGCTTTCTTT. Protein sequence: CASSATVNTEAFF. V gene TRBV28 combines with J gene TRBJ1-1; D is uncertain. Looked up from germline, CDR1 is MDHEN and CDR2 is SYDVKM. The V gene lost 6 bases and the J gene lost 0 bases, with 8 bases spanning the gap. This CDR3 is 13 amino acids long.

This chain uses TRBV4-2 with TRBJ2-7, with TRBD2 identical over 10 bases. Trimming cost V 0 bases and J 4 bases; bases outside gene matches: 3. There are 15 residues in the CDR3. CDR1 is LGHNA and CDR2 is YNFKEQ in the germline V gene. The CDR3 DNA sequence: TGTGCCAGCAGCCAAGATAGTAGCGGGAGGTACGAGCAGTACTTC. Protein product: CASSQDSSGRYEQYF.

V gene TRBV7-3 combines with J gene TRBJ2-7; 11 nucleotides align to TRBD2. Unmatched junction bases numbered 9, after V lost 5 bases and J lost 6 bases. The germline V gene encodes CDR1 SGHTA and CDR2 FQGTGA. The CDR3 is made up of 15 amino acids. For the CDR3, the DNA is TGTGCCAGCAGCCTCACGACTAGCGGGATAGCCGAGCAGTACTTC. This codes for CASSLTTSGIAEQYF.

The chain joins TRBV27 to TRBJ1-5; the D is unclear. Germline V CDR1 and CDR2: MNHEY, SMNVEV (reference sequence). Trimming took off 4 bases at V and 4 bases at J, with 8 bases between the two ends. The CDR3 totals 13 residues. The CDR3 region is CASSSSRNQPQHF. The CDR3 coding sequence is TGTGCCAGCAGTTCAAGCCGGAATCAGCCCCAGCATTTT.

This chain uses TRBV6-5 with TRBJ2-5; 15 nucleotides align to TRBD2. Germline trimming cut 2 bases from V and 5 bases from J; bases unmatched to any gene: 3. CDR1 is MNHEY, CDR2 SVGAGI, per germline. CDR3 size: 16 residues. The CDR3 nucleotides are TGTGCCAGCAGTTACGGACTAGCGGGAGGGCCCGAGACCCAGTACTTC. The encoded protein is CASSYGLAGGPETQYF.

This chain uses TRBV19 with TRBJ1-5; D is unclear. The CDR3 is made up of 12 amino acids. V was shortened by 6 bases and J by 4 bases, with 7 bases between the two germline ends. CDR1 and CDR2 (germline): LNHDA, SQIVND (reference sequence). DNA for the CDR3: TGTGCCAGTAGGGACGGAAATCAGCCCCAGCATTTT. Its protein product is CASRDGNQPQHF.

This sequence joins TRBV6-6 and TRBJ2-1; tentatively, D is TRBD2 (6 bases). The CDR3 extends over 14 amino acids. V lost 6 bases and J 8 bases, leaving 17 bases between the germline ends. The germline V gene has CDR1 MNHNY and CDR2 SVGAGI (reference sequence). CDR3 DNA: TGTGCCAGCAGAAACCGGGACTCGAGGGATGAGCAGTTCTTC. Amino acids: CASRNRDSRDEQFF.

Only a few counts were recorded for this clone. The V and J genes are TRBV27 and TRBJ2-7, with 7 nucleotides matching TRBD1. Germline CDR1 MNHEY, CDR2 SMNVEV (reference sequence). V gave up 6 bases and J gave up 4 bases; unmatched junction bases: 6. CDR3 size: 13 residues. The CDR3 reads CASRNKQGYEQYF. As DNA, the CDR3 is TGTGCCAGCAGGAATAAACAGGGGTACGAGCAGTACTTC.

The chain recombines TRBV4-2 with TRBJ2-7, with D perhaps TRBD2 (6 bases). Trimming left V 0 bases short and J 0 bases short, with 12 bases between. CDR3 length equals 16 residues. Germline V lookup: CDR1 LGHNA, CDR2 YNFKEQ. CDR3 residues: CASSQDGGTPSYEQYF. The CDR3 nucleotides read TGTGCCAGCAGCCAAGATGGGGGGACCCCCTCCTACGAGCAGTACTTC.

J is TRBJ1-3 and V is TRBV19; D uncertain. Looked up from germline, CDR1 is LNHDA and CDR2 is SQIVND (reference sequence). Trimming removed 2 bases from V and 4 bases from J, with 3 bases in between. The CDR3 covers 12 residues. The CDR3 bases are TGTGCCAGTAGTATACCGGGAAACACCATATATTTT. This translates into CASSIPGNTIYF. The variable domain in full, completed from reference TRBV19 and TRBJ1-3, reads DGGITQSPKYLFRKEGQNVTLSCEQNLNHDAMYWYRQDPGQGLRLIYYSQIVNDFQKGDIAEGYSVSREKKESFPLTVTSAQKNPTAFYLCASSIPGNTIYFGEGSWLTVV.

The chain employs TRBV7-9 and TRBJ1-2, with TRBD1 as a possible D gene (5 bases). Germline CDR1 and CDR2: SEHNR and FQNEAQ (reference sequence). Trimming removed 0 bases from V and 2 bases from J, with 7 bases in between. The CDR3 has 14 amino acids. DNA of the CDR3: TGTGCCAGCAGCTTAGCCGACAGAAACTATGGCTACACCTTC. Translation gives CASSLADRNYGYTF.

The rearrangement joins TRBV7-9 to TRBJ2-1; TRBD1 or TRBD2 may be the D gene (5 bases each). Between the trimmed V and J ends, which lost 5 bases and 2 bases, there was a span of 13 bases. The V gene's germline CDR1 is SEHNR and CDR2 FQNEAQ (reference sequence). This CDR3 comprises 15 residues. CDR3 protein: CASSQRDHPYNEQFF. CDR3 coding DNA: TGTGCCAGCAGCCAAAGGGACCACCCCTACAATGAGCAGTTCTTC.

This clone was observed once. The rearrangement joins TRBV6-5 to TRBJ1-4; the D is unclear. Trimming left V 2 bases short and J 6 bases short, with 1 base between. The CDR3 is 11 amino acids. Per the germline V gene, CDR1 is MNHEY and CDR2 is SVGAGI. The CDR3, as DNA: TGTGCCAGCAGTTACGATGAAAAACTGTTTTTT. Translation: CASSYDEKLFF.